What follows are 8 T cell receptor beta chains derived from one specimen sequenced in a study of CD4 T cells in relation to SARS-CoV-2 and coronaviruses. The antigens of these receptors remain unknown. CD4+ T cells from unexposed donors were obtained before the COVID-19 pandemic (2011-2018). Isolation of CD4+ T cells took place after about eleven days in culture. Assay: immunoSEQ multiplex PCR; the TCRdb copy retains only in-frame clones and omits some. The repertoire holds 15,000 to 20,000 clones, 70% to 75% seen once, with about 20% in the top ten. Material: CD4+ T cells from PBMCs, cultured in vitro. The receptor source for this set is a human donor in good health.

V usage is TRBV3-1 (or the pseudogene TRBV3-2) and J usage is TRBJ2-7; 11 nucleotides line up with TRBD1. Germline V gives CDR1 LGHDT, CDR2 YNNKEL (reference sequence). The CDR3 covers 15 residues. Trimming took 6 bases from V and 5 from J; bases not matched to a gene: 9. The CDR3 loop reads CASRHTGQGVHEQYF. For the CDR3, the DNA is TGTGCCAGCAGGCACACGGGACAGGGGGTCCACGAGCAGTACTTC.

This clone came up a few times. CDR3 DNA sequence: TGCGCCAGCAGCCAAGATCTCCATAGCAATCAGCCCCAGCATTTT. This encodes CASSQDLHSNQPQHF. The rearrangement joins TRBV4-3 to TRBJ1-5; D gene uncertain. Per germline, CDR1 LGHNA and CDR2 YSLEER. The CDR3 runs to 15 residues. V was cut by 0 bases and J by 0 bases, with 6 bases left in between.

This chain joins TRBV29-1 and TRBJ2-7; TRBD2 might be the D (6 bases). The ends were cut back, 7 bases at V and 2 bases at J, with 18 bases in the middle. Per the germline V gene, CDR1 is SQVTM and CDR2 is ANQGSEA. The CDR3 totals 14 residues. The CDR3, as DNA: TGCAGCGCACAAATCGGACGGACTACCTACGAGCAGTACTTC. Translating it yields CSAQIGRTTYEQYF.

The chain joins TRBV28 to TRBJ1-5; the D gene is possibly TRBD1 (5 bases). V shed 6 bases and J shed 6 bases, with 15 bases lying between them. The CDR3 totals 14 residues. Per germline, CDR1 MDHEN and CDR2 SYDVKM. CDR3 bases: TGTGCCAGCAGGTCCCAGGGTCAAGGTCAGCCCCAGCATTTT. Amino acids: CASRSQGQGQPQHF.

The chain recombines TRBV27 with TRBJ2-3; D is unclear. Per germline, CDR1 MNHEY and CDR2 SMNVEV (reference sequence). V lost 3 bases and J 8 bases, leaving 12 bases between the germline ends. This CDR3 has 13 amino acids. The CDR3 region is CASSLDVVGTQYF. The DNA of the CDR3 is TGTGCCAGCAGTTTGGATGTGGTGGGTACGCAGTATTTT.

This clone appeared a single time. The V call is TRBV2, the J call TRBJ1-1; 7 bases line up with TRBD1. The CDR3 runs 13 residues. Germline V gene data show CDR1 as SNHLY and CDR2 as FYNNEI. The V gene end was trimmed by 6 bases and the J gene end by 4 bases; junction bases not matched to a gene: 5. The CDR3 region is CASRSTGTTEAFF. CDR3 DNA: TGTGCCAGCAGATCGACAGGGACCACTGAAGCTTTCTTT.

The chain has TRBV18 and TRBJ1-4; unclear D gene. V shed 5 bases and J shed 4 bases, with 17 bases lying between them. CDR1 and CDR2 (germline): KGHSH, LQKENI. The CDR3 spans 16 residues. CDR3 in amino acids: CASSSLDGHLNEKLFF. DNA for the CDR3: TGTGCCAGCTCATCGCTCGACGGCCACCTTAATGAAAAACTGTTTTTT.

This clone was seen a handful of times. This chain joins TRBV6-2 or TRBV6-3 and TRBJ1-5, with 7 bases identical to TRBD1. V lost 5 bases to trimming and J lost 3 bases; unmatched junction nucleotides: 7. This CDR3 is built from 15 residues. Germline CDR1 reads MNHEY; CDR2 reads SVGEGT. CDR3 amino acids: CASSAARGDNQPQHF. CDR3 sequence (DNA): TGTGCCAGCAGTGCTGCCAGGGGGGACAATCAGCCCCAGCATTTT.